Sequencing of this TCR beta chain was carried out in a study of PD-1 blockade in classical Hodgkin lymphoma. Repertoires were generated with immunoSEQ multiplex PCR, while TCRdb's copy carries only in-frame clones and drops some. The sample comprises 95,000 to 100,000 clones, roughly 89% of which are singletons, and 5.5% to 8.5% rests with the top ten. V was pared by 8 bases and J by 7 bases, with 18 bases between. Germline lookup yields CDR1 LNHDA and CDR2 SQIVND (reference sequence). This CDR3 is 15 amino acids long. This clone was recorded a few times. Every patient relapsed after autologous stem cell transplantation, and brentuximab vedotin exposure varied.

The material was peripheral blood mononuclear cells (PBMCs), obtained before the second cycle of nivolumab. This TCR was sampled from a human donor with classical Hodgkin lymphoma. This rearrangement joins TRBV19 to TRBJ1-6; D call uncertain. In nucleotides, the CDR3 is TGTGCCAGTGGTACACACCTCGGAAGGAATTCACCCCTCCACTTT. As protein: CASGTHLGRNSPLHF. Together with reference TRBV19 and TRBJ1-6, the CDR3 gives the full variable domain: DGGITQSPKYLFRKEGQNVTLSCEQNLNHDAMYWYRQDPGQGLRLIYYSQIVNDFQKGDIAEGYSVSREKKESFPLTVTSAQKNPTAFYLCASGTHLGRNSPLHFGNGTRLTVT.